This is a list of T cell receptor beta chains from one sample in a study of blood T cell repertoires in COVID-19. Here immunoSEQ multiplex PCR was the method, and the copy in TCRdb shows in-frame clones only, minus some. This table holds around 100,000 clones, roughly 84% found once. The sample was peripheral blood. These receptors were collected from a human donor in a cohort sampled during active COVID-19. Both conserved end residues are part of each CDR3.

TRBV6-6	TRBJ2-7	16	CASRATRGKEGSEQYF
TRBV10-3	TRBJ2-1	13	CAISEKAQDEQFF
TRBV28	TRBJ2-7	13	CASRGGSNYEQYF
TRBV6-4	TRBJ2-1	15	CASSETSGDYNEQFF
TRBV12-5	TRBJ2-1	14	CASASPLMSNEQFF
TRBV6-6	TRBJ2-2	15	CASSYEPAHTGELFF
TRBV5-6	TRBJ1-2	14	CASSLLQANYGYTF
TRBV11-3	TRBJ2-5	15	CASSLTGGRQETQYF
TRBV27	TRBJ2-7	15	CASSENRVVSYEQYF
TRBV2	TRBJ2-7	15	CASRFGQGGTYEQYF
TRBV5-6	TRBJ2-5	17	CASSPTIAGGFAETQYF
TRBV19	TRBJ2-7	17	CASSIVPTSGRLYEQYF
TRBV2	TRBJ1-6	13	CASISRGNSPLHF
TRBV24-1	TRBJ2-7	15	CATSDGSSVSDEQYF
TRBV28	TRBJ1-2	12	CASSLMAGTYTF
TRBV5-6	TRBJ2-7	15	CASSAGTELTYEQYF
TRBV28	TRBJ1-6	13	CASGQGNNSPLHF
TRBV20-1	TRBJ1-4	15	CSASVSGGGGEKLFF
TRBV10-1	TRBJ2-3	13	CASSRTGADTQYF
TRBV13	TRBJ2-1	18	CASSLSGRGHTPYNEQFF
TRBV18	TRBJ1-5	14	CASQRDTSNQPQHF
TRBV11-1	TRBJ2-7	16	CASSLTSGGAIHEQYF
TRBV7-3	TRBJ2-2	18	CASSPGLARFGDTGELFF
TRBV5-4	TRBJ1-2	13	CASNVQGNYGYTF
TRBV28	TRBJ1-5	15	CASSIGMTGYQPQHF
TRBV24-1	TRBJ1-4	15	CATSEPGQGDEKLFF
TRBV7-8	TRBJ2-5	18	CASSKPGLAGGQGETQYF
TRBV6-5	TRBJ2-5	11	CASGLRETQYF
TRBV28	TRBJ2-5	15	CASSFQGTGDETQYF
TRBV6-5	TRBJ1-5	14	CASSYSQGNQPQHF
TRBV2	TRBJ2-5	15	CASSDPGQGLETQYF